The rows below give T cell receptor beta chains drawn from one sample of a study of glioma-infiltrating T cells. TCRdb re-derived calls from the multiplex PCR reads in MiXCR, one entry per CDR3 protein. The table has under 150,000 distinct CDR3 sequences, 20% to 25% seen once. Sequencing used glioma tissue, nonneoplastic brain tissue, or PBMCs (not recorded which). These receptors all stem from a human donor with low-grade glioma or glioblastoma, undergoing nonglioma brain surgery, or in good health (not recorded which). Both conserved end residues are part of each CDR3. Fields, in order: J gene, D gene, clone size, V gene, CDR3 protein, CDR3 DNA. The D gene is left open where the match is weak. Clone size is not always given. Where it is, it says once, few, many or a class for expanded clones.

TRBJ1-6,TRBD1,few,TRBV20-1,CSARDTTGRYSPLHF,TGCAGTGCTAGAGATACGACAGGGCGCTATTCACCCCTCCACTTT
TRBJ1-1,NA,NA,TRBV27,CASRETSRVWNTEAFF,TGTGCCAGCAGGGAAACTTCGCGGGTTTGGAACACTGAAGCTTTCTTT
TRBJ1-1,NA,many,TRBV27,CASSRNRVSTEAFF,TGTGCCAGCAGCCGAAACAGGGTTAGCACTGAAGCTTTCTTT
TRBJ1-6,NA,few,TRBV11-3,CASSLARTGSPLHF,TGTGCCAGCAGCTTAGCCCGTACCGGTTCACCCCTCCACTTT
TRBJ1-1,NA,NA,TRBV9,CASSVDGDAEAFF,TGTGCCAGCAGCGTAGACGGGGACGCTGAAGCTTTCTTT
TRBJ2-1,NA,NA,TRBV12-3/TRBV12-4,CASSSTVPSYNEQFF,TGTGCCAGCAGTTCGACGGTCCCGTCCTACAATGAGCAGTTCTTC
TRBJ1-6,NA,NA,TRBV4-1,CASSPPLGENNSPLHF,TGCGCCAGCAGCCCCCCCCTGGGCGAGAATAATTCACCCCTCCACTTT
TRBJ2-4,NA,NA,TRBV11-3,CASSLGQDNIQYF,TGTGCCAGCAGCTTAGGGCAGGACAACATTCAGTACTTC
TRBJ1-1,NA,many,TRBV20-1,CSARDDLAVTEAFF,TGCAGTGCTAGAGATGACCTCGCGGTCACTGAAGCTTTCTTT
TRBJ1-2,NA,NA,TRBV28,CATPAPANYGYTF,TGTGCCACTCCAGCTCCAGCTAACTATGGCTACACCTTC
TRBJ1-3,TRBD1,NA,TRBV20-1,CSARKGAEGNTIYF,TGCAGTGCTAGAAAGGGGGCGGAAGGAAACACCATATATTTT
TRBJ2-3,NA,NA,TRBV7-9,CASSFPVKTSTDTQYF,TGTGCCAGCAGCTTCCCCGTCAAGACTAGCACAGATACGCAGTATTTT
TRBJ2-1,NA,few,TRBV10-3,CAISESAGQFF,TGTGCCATCAGTGAGTCGGCAGGACAGTTCTTC
TRBJ2-2,TRBD1,few,TRBV27,CASSLGQGTGELFF,TGTGCCAGCAGTTTGGGACAGGGGACCGGGGAGCTGTTTTTT
TRBJ2-1,TRBD2,few,TRBV20-1,CSARDQRGPHNEQFF,TGCAGTGCTAGAGATCAGCGGGGGCCACACAATGAGCAGTTCTTC
TRBJ1-1,NA,NA,TRBV2,CASSDKSDTEAFF,TGTGCCAGCAGTGATAAGAGCGACACTGAAGCTTTCTTT
TRBJ1-2,NA,many,TRBV20-1,CSAKARDYGYTF,TGCAGTGCTAAAGCGCGGGACTATGGCTACACCTTC
TRBJ1-5,NA,NA,TRBV7-2,CASSLGVINQPQHF,TGTGCCAGCAGCTTAGGGGTAATCAATCAGCCCCAGCATTTT
TRBJ2-5,NA,NA,TRBV11-2,CASSPGTLGMGTQYF,TGTGCCAGCAGCCCGGGGACCCTGGGAATGGGGACCCAGTACTTT